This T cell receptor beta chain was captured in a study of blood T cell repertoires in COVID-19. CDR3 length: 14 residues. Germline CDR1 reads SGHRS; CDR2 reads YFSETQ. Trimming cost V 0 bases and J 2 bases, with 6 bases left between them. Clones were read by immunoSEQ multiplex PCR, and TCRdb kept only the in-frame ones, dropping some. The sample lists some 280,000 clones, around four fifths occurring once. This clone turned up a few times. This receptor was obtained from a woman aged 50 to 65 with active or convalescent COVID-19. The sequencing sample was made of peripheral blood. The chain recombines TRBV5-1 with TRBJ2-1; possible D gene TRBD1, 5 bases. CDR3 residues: CASSLEGTYNEQFF. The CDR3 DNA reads TGCGCCAGCAGCTTGGAGGGGACCTACAATGAGCAGTTCTTC.